The clone carrying this TCR beta chain has only a few counts. The antigen remains undetermined. cDNA synthesis was performed by 5'RACE with 10-nucleotide random UMIs. MiXCR, run by TCRdb on the 5' RACE reads, gives a single entry per CDR3 protein. The sample lists around 50,000 distinct CDR3 sequences; around 3.5% were seen once. The data stem from a study of neurological immune-mediated disorders. General observations from the study: Expanded clones shared no identical CDR3 amino acid sequences across subjects, which suggested private TCR-beta repertoires in all groups. The phylogenetic placement of 18 of 34 multiple sclerosis patients' repertoires in one related-CDR3 cluster constitutes a possible signature.

CDR3 size: 17 residues. Germline V lookup: CDR1 SGHRS, CDR2 YFSETQ. The V and J ends lost 1 base and 0 bases respectively, with 14 bases between them. The source material was PBMCs. This clonotype originated in a man aged 60 to 75 with multiple sclerosis. The chain links TRBV5-1 to TRBJ2-1, with a tentative D call TRBD1 (5 bases). The CDR3 coding sequence is TGCGCCAGCAGCTTGATATTCAGGGCCAGCTCCTACAATGAGCAGTTCTTC. This codes for CASSLIFRASSYNEQFF.